The sequence of this T cell receptor (beta chain) was determined in a study of blood T cells in healthy people across ages. The V end lost 0 bases, the J end lost 3 bases, and 14 bases lay between the germline ends. The CDR3 consists of 15 residues. The V gene's germline CDR1 is SQVTM and CDR2 ANQGSEA. Caucasian, healthy and from Russia, the donors were aged between about 6 and 90. Staff drew ten milliliters of peripheral blood from each donor. Through a sample-barcoded 5' primer and a J-beta primer mix, a second PCR was run for about 7 to 12 cycles. TCRdb used MiXCR to reprocess the 5' RACE reads, holding one entry per CDR3 protein. The repertoire includes roughly 1.7 million distinct CDR3 sequences, 30% to 40% of them detected once, and around 11% sits in the top ten. This clonotype was seen more than once but under ten times.

The sequenced material came from blood. The TCR comes from a woman in her twenties or thirties in good health. The rearrangement joins TRBV29-1 to TRBJ1-2; possible D gene TRBD1, 6 bases. CDR3 DNA: TGCAGCGTTGAAGATTATGGCAGGGGAGACTATGGCTACACCTTC. Its protein is CSVEDYGRGDYGYTF.